The TCR beta chain described here comes from a study of blood T cell repertoires in COVID-19. Study background: COVID-19 samples from acute and convalescent phases originated in the United States, Italy and Spain. T cells, B-cell-depleted T cells, or PBMCs provided the cDNA or gDNA that served as material.

Under the authors' procedure: Amplification from reference gene primers served as the basis for estimated nucleated cell counts. The protocol was immunoSEQ multiplex PCR, while the TCRdb copy is restricted to in-frame clones and leaves out a portion. V and J calls and clone size are given by that table; D and trimming were obtained from the DNA. This repertoire shows tens of thousands of clones, approximately 88% found once; its top ten account for 8% to 10%. The CDR3 runs to 16 residues. The V and J ends lost 6 bases and 0 bases, in that order; junction bases with no gene match: 7. Germline values: CDR1 MDHEN, CDR2 SYDVKM.

The receptor was isolated from a human donor with active COVID-19. The donor label of this sample is uncertain. The V gene is TRBV28, the J gene TRBJ2-3; 9 nucleotides align to TRBD2. The sample taken for sequencing was peripheral blood. This CDR3 is CASRAGGPRSTDTQYF. The CDR3 DNA reads as TGTGCCAGCAGGGCGGGAGGGCCGCGGAGCACAGATACGCAGTATTTT.